This T cell receptor beta chain was recovered during a study of blood T cell repertoires in COVID-19. Clones were read by immunoSEQ multiplex PCR, and TCRdb kept only the in-frame ones, dropping some. The data contain about 160,000 clones, approximately 91% of them singletons. This TCR derives from a man in his late teens or twenties with acute or convalescent COVID-19. Sequencing used peripheral blood.

CDR3 amino acids: CASSLVLQGRNTEAFF. The CDR3 bases are TGCGCCAGCAGCTTGGTCCTACAGGGGCGGAACACTGAAGCTTTCTTT. This chain links TRBV5-1 with TRBJ1-1, with TRBD1 matching over 7 bases. V gave up 0 bases and J gave up 1 base; unmatched junction bases: 6. The CDR3 sequence is 16 residues long. Germline V gives CDR1 SGHRS, CDR2 YFSETQ.